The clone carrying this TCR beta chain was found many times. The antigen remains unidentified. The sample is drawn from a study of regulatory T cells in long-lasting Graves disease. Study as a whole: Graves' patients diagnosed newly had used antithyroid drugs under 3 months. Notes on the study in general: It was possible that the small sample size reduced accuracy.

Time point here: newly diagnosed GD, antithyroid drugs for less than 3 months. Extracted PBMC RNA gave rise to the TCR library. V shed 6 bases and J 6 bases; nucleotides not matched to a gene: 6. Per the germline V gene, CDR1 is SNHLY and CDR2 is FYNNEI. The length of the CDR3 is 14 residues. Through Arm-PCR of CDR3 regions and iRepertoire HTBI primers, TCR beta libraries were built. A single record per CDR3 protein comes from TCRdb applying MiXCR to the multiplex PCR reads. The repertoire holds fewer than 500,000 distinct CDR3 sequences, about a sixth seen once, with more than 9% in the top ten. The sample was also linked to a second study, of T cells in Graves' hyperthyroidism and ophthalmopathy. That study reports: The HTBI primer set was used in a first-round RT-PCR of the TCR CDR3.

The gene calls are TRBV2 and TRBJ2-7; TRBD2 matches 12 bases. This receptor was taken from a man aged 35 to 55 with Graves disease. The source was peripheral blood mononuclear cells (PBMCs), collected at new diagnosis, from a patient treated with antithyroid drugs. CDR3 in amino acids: CASSYLAGGREQYF. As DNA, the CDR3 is TGTGCCAGCAGCTATCTAGCGGGAGGGCGCGAGCAGTACTTC.